This TCR beta chain was observed in a study of blood T cell repertoires in COVID-19. Assay: immunoSEQ multiplex PCR; the TCRdb copy retains only in-frame clones and omits some. This sample has over 100,000 clones, with 80% found just once. The sequenced sample was peripheral blood. This clonotype originated in a man aged 55 to 70 with active or convalescent COVID-19.

In DNA, the CDR3 is TGTGCCAGCAGCATGACTAGCGGGAGCCACGAGCAGTACTTC. This codes for CASSMTSGSHEQYF. V and J are TRBV7-8 and TRBJ2-7; 12 positions match TRBD2. V lost 5 bases and J lost 5; bases outside the gene matches: 4. The germline CDR1 and CDR2 sequences are SGHVS and FQNEAQ. The CDR3 consists of 14 residues.